These T cell receptor beta chains were read from a single sample in a study of blood T cells in healthy people across ages. TCRdb redid the calling of the 5' RACE reads with MiXCR, one entry per CDR3 protein. The data show some 1.6 million distinct CDR3 sequences, approximately 32% seen once. The sample consisted of blood. These receptors all come from a woman in her 30s in good health. Both conserved end residues are part of each CDR3.

v_call: TRBV4-1
j_call: TRBJ1-1
cdr3_aa: CASSQDVGTARVEAFF

v_call: TRBV11-2
j_call: TRBJ2-1
cdr3_aa: CASSLNSGISPYNEQFF

v_call: TRBV5-1
j_call: TRBJ2-1
cdr3_aa: CASSPLLETYNEQFF

v_call: TRBV11-3
j_call: TRBJ2-1
cdr3_aa: CASSLYSSDEQFF

v_call: TRBV6-1
j_call: TRBJ1-1
cdr3_aa: CASNFDRVNTEAFF

v_call: TRBV7-9
j_call: TRBJ2-1
cdr3_aa: CASSLFKRGYNEQFF

v_call: TRBV3-1
j_call: TRBJ2-7
cdr3_aa: CASSQAGSSGLYEQYF

v_call: TRBV7-8
j_call: TRBJ1-5
cdr3_aa: CASSLGHPKPQHF

v_call: TRBV20-1
j_call: TRBJ2-3
cdr3_aa: CSARYSTGSSDTQYF

v_call: TRBV6-6
j_call: TRBJ2-7
cdr3_aa: CASSYPLASGNPHEQYF

v_call: TRBV27
j_call: TRBJ2-1
cdr3_aa: CASSLPGLAGGPGGHNEQFF

v_call: TRBV3-1
j_call: TRBJ2-1
cdr3_aa: CASSQPGLAISEQFF

v_call: TRBV5-6
j_call: TRBJ2-1
cdr3_aa: CASSSREAPYNEQFF

v_call: TRBV20-1
j_call: TRBJ2-5
cdr3_aa: CSTSSNRDYQETQYF

v_call: TRBV3-1
j_call: TRBJ2-2
cdr3_aa: CASSLLAGVDTGELFF

v_call: TRBV15
j_call: TRBJ2-1
cdr3_aa: CATSSTNRGSYNEQFF

v_call: TRBV6-6
j_call: TRBJ2-7
cdr3_aa: CASRRTGQGHYEQYF

v_call: TRBV5-1
j_call: TRBJ2-7
cdr3_aa: CASSYDRVTHEQYF

v_call: TRBV3-1
j_call: TRBJ1-1
cdr3_aa: CASSGVLGNTEAFF

v_call: TRBV5-1
j_call: TRBJ2-1
cdr3_aa: CASGVNNEQFF

v_call: TRBV6-5
j_call: TRBJ2-1
cdr3_aa: CASRLAGEFHEQFF

v_call: TRBV20-1
j_call: TRBJ1-2
cdr3_aa: CSARRDINYGYTF

v_call: TRBV7-6
j_call: TRBJ2-7
cdr3_aa: CASSLGQRGSTYEQYF

v_call: TRBV10-3
j_call: TRBJ2-5
cdr3_aa: CAISGLTGIETQYF

v_call: TRBV28
j_call: TRBJ2-3
cdr3_aa: CASTSGWGSADTQYF

v_call: TRBV20-1
j_call: TRBJ1-4
cdr3_aa: CSARDRGVLEFF

v_call: TRBV6-6
j_call: TRBJ2-4
cdr3_aa: CASNPRDRVLNIQYF

v_call: TRBV10-3
j_call: TRBJ2-5
cdr3_aa: CAIKPTAGLQETQYF

v_call: TRBV19
j_call: TRBJ1-2
cdr3_aa: CASSIDRGYTF

v_call: TRBV20-1
j_call: TRBJ1-2
cdr3_aa: CSARGGGQLYTF

v_call: TRBV6-1
j_call: TRBJ1-2
cdr3_aa: CASSEVGGSYGYTF

v_call: TRBV18
j_call: .
cdr3_aa: CASSTGGVGHEQYF

v_call: TRBV4-1
j_call: TRBJ2-5
cdr3_aa: CASSQDKGGQETQYF

v_call: TRBV5-1
j_call: TRBJ2-5
cdr3_aa: CASSGTGDRYETQYF

v_call: TRBV4-1
j_call: TRBJ1-1
cdr3_aa: CASGGTGSNTEAFF

v_call: TRBV11-2
j_call: TRBJ2-3
cdr3_aa: CASSPGTSSWTDTQYF

v_call: TRBV29-1
j_call: TRBJ2-7
cdr3_aa: CSVDRGSYEQYF

v_call: TRBV5-6
j_call: TRBJ1-6
cdr3_aa: CASSLARFGTGDNSPLHF

v_call: TRBV4-1
j_call: TRBJ2-3
cdr3_aa: CASSRSTTSTDTQYF

v_call: TRBV7-9
j_call: TRBJ2-7
cdr3_aa: CASSHYLADSSYEQYF

v_call: TRBV20-1
j_call: TRBJ2-1
cdr3_aa: CSARDTGLAGVWFF

v_call: TRBV9
j_call: TRBJ1-1
cdr3_aa: CASSAQSQGETEAFF

v_call: TRBV27
j_call: TRBJ1-2
cdr3_aa: CASSFRQGGGYTF